The T cell receptor beta chain under discussion was sequenced for a study of graft-versus-host responses after intestinal transplantation. The repertoire was sequenced with immunoSEQ multiplex PCR; TCRdb's copy has only in-frame clones and lacks some. The sample has tens of thousands of clones, around 91% seen once; the top ten hold roughly 2.7%. The trim removed 6 bases at V and 7 bases at J, leaving 10 bases unmatched. The CDR3 covers 15 residues. Germline CDR1 reads MNHNY; CDR2 reads SVGAGI (reference sequence). The specimen comprised PBMCs, sampled less than 130 days after intestinal transplantation. The receptor comes from a human patient who received an intestinal transplant, so some T cells may come from the graft donor. The chain has TRBV6-6 and TRBJ2-1, with 9 bases fitting TRBD2. The CDR3, as DNA: TGTGCCAGCAGGAAATCAGCGGGAGGCTTTAATGAGCAGTTCTTC. It encodes CASRKSAGGFNEQFF.